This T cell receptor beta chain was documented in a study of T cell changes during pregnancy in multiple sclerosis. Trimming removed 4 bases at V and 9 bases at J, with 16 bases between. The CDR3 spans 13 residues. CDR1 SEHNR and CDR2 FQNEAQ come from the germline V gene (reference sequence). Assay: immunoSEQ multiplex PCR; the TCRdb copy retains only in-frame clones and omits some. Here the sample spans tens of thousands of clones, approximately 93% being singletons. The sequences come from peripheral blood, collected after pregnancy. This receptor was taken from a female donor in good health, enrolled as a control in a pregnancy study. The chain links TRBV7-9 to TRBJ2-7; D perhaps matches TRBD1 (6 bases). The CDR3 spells CASSSLVGATQYF. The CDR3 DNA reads TGTGCCAGCAGCTCCTTGGTGGGGGCCACGCAGTACTTC. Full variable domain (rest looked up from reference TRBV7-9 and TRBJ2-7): DTGVSQNPRHKITKRGQNVTFRCDPISEHNRLYWYRQTLGQGPEFLTYFQNEAQLEKSRLLSDRFSAERPKGSFSTLEIQRTEQGDSAMYLCASSSLVGATQYFGPGTRLTVT.